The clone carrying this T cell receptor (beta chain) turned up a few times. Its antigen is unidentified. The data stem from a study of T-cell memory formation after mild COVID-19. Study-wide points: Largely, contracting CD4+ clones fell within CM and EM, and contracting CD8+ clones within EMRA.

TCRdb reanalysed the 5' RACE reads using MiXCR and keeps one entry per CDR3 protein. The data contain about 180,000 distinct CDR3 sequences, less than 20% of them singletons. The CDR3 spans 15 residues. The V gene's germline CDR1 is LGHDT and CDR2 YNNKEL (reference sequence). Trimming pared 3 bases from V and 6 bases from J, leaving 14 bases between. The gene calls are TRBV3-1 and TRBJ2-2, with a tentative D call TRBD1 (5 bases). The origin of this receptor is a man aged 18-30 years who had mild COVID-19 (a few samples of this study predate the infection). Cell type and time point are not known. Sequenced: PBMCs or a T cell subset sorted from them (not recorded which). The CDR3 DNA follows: TGTGCCAGCAGCCAGTGGCAGGGTGGGGCCGGGGAGCTGTTTTTT. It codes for CASSQWQGGAGELFF.